Following are 10 T cell receptor beta chains from one sample sequenced in a study of CD8+CD57+ T cells in acquired aplastic anemia. Sequencing was done on patients that had shown CD8+CD57+ cell expansion by flow cytometry. TCR beta VDJ and CDR3 were profiled, and genomic DNA was the template. One entry per CDR3 protein results from TCRdb running MiXCR on the reads. The sample consists of about 120,000 distinct CDR3 sequences, approximately 50% of them appearing once. Sample: sorted CD4+, CD8+, or CD8+CD57+ T cells (not recorded which) from PBMCs. All receptors come from a human donor with aplastic anemia.

The chain uses TRBV7-6 and TRBJ2-3; D tentatively reads TRBD1 or TRBD2 (5 bases each). The CDR3 consists of 13 residues. Trimming shortened V by 2 bases and J by 11 bases, and 14 bases separated the two germline ends. Germline V gene lookup returns CDR1 SGHVS and CDR2 FNYEAQ. The CDR3 coding sequence is TGTGCCAGCAGCTTAACGAGGGGAGAGATGCAGTATTTT. The encoded protein is CASSLTRGEMQYF.

The chain has TRBV20-1 and TRBJ2-1; no clear D. V lost 3 bases to trimming and J lost 8 bases, with 11 bases between them. Per germline, CDR1 DFQATT and CDR2 SNEGSKA (reference sequence). The CDR3 is 12 amino acids. CDR3 in amino acids: CSARSFVDEQFF. Here the CDR3 DNA reads TGCAGTGCTAGGTCGTTTGTGGATGAGCAGTTCTTC.

A remark on this clonotype: A read error may account for a junction end that differs from germline. The J gene is TRBJ2-7, the V gene TRBV20-1; the D is unclear. Germline assignment: CDR1 DFQATT and CDR2 SNEGSKA (reference sequence). The CDR3 has 12 amino acids. The CDR3 DNA follows: TGCAGTGCACTTATCCGGGCACCTGACCGGGACTTC. This sequence encodes CSALIRAPDRDF.

The chain employs TRBV6-1 and TRBJ2-7; 8 bases match TRBD1. J lost 3 bases, V lost 6 bases, and 10 bases had no gene match. The CDR3 spans 15 residues. CDR1 and CDR2 from the germline V gene are MNHNS and SASEGT. CDR3 residues: CASRRDRRPIYEQYF. The CDR3 DNA reads TGTGCCAGCAGAAGGGACAGGCGACCAATCTACGAGCAGTACTTC.

This clonotype is medium-sized. The chain links TRBV5-1 to TRBJ1-1; D ambiguous. Trimming removed 0 bases at V and 5 bases at J, with 14 bases between. Germline assignment: CDR1 SGHRS and CDR2 YFSETQ. The CDR3 covers 15 residues. The CDR3, as DNA: TGCGCCAGCAGCTTGGCAGGTCACCGACGGACTGAAGCTTTCTTT. It translates to CASSLAGHRRTEAFF.

The V and J genes are TRBV10-1 and TRBJ1-1; D unresolved. Germline-derived CDR1 and CDR2 are WNHNN and SYGVQD (reference sequence). The CDR3 is 13 amino acids. Trimming removed 4 bases from V and 1 base from J, with 7 bases in between. As DNA, the CDR3 is TGCGCCAGCAGTGGTACACCGAACACTGAAGCTTTCTTT. The encoded protein is CASSGTPNTEAFF.

Concerning this clonotype itself: A much larger clone lies one base from this, so it may be a read error. This rearrangement joins TRBV27 to TRBJ2-7; 8 nucleotides agree with TRBD1. The CDR3 runs to 13 residues. Looked up from germline, CDR1 is MNHEY and CDR2 is SMNVEV (reference sequence). CDR3 sequence: CAGRTGIGVEQYF. The CDR3 nucleotides are TGTGCCGGCAGGACAGGGATCGGGGTCGAGCAGTACTTC.

This chain connects TRBV20-1 to TRBJ2-7; no firm D call. The V gene lost 3 bases and the J gene lost 3 bases, with 12 bases spanning the gap. Germline-derived CDR1 and CDR2 are DFQATT and SNEGSKA (reference sequence). The CDR3 consists of 13 residues. This CDR3 reads CSAREGHRYEQYF. The CDR3 region has the DNA TGCAGTGCTAGGGAAGGTCACCGCTACGAGCAGTACTTC.

This chain joins TRBV24-1 and TRBJ2-1; 12 nucleotides align to TRBD1. The ends lost 3 bases at V and 6 bases at J; junction bases unmatched: 11. The CDR3 extends over 18 amino acids. Per germline, CDR1 KGHDR and CDR2 SFDVKD. CDR3 region: CATSDGWDRGHMGNEQFF. As DNA, the CDR3 is TGTGCCACCAGTGATGGATGGGACAGGGGGCATATGGGCAATGAGCAGTTCTTC.

On this clonotype itself: A much larger clone lies a single base off, so this may be a read error. CDR3 bases: TGCGGTGCTAGAGATAGGTTTGAACAGAGCACAGATACGCAGTATTTT. This translates into CGARDRFEQSTDTQYF. V gene TRBV20-1 combines with J gene TRBJ2-3; D remains ambiguous. The CDR3 runs to 16 residues. Germline V lookup: CDR1 DFQATT, CDR2 SNEGSKA (reference sequence).